This TCR beta chain was captured by sequencing in a study of early T cells in non-severe SARS-CoV-2 infection. Broader study findings: There was a bias toward anti-spike CD8 responses in VDJdb matching, which missed private and CD4 specificities.

A word on this clonotype: Its antigen is not identified.

TCRdb redid the calling of the 5' RACE reads with MiXCR, one entry per CDR3 protein. The table has tens of thousands of distinct CDR3 sequences, 5.5% to 7% seen once. The germline V gene encodes CDR1 SGHVS and CDR2 FQNEAQ. Trimming removed 4 bases from V and 7 bases from J, with 16 bases in between. The CDR3 runs to 14 residues. Sequences were derived from whole blood, sampled at baseline. The origin of this receptor is an adult who was a healthcare worker with PCR-confirmed SARS-CoV-2 infection or an uninfected control (not recorded which). This sequence joins TRBV7-8 and TRBJ1-2; D might be TRBD1 (5 bases). CDR3 sequence reads: CASSYQRGMSGYTF. The CDR3 DNA follows: TGTGCCAGCAGCTATCAGCGGGGGATGAGTGGCTACACCTTC. Based on the CDR3 plus reference TRBV7-8 and TRBJ1-2, the full variable domain is GAGVSQSPRYKVAKRGQDVALRCDPISGHVSLFWYQQALGQGPEFLTYFQNEAQLDKSGLPSDRFFAERPEGSVSTLKIQRTQQEDSAVYLCASSYQRGMSGYTFGSGTRLTVV.